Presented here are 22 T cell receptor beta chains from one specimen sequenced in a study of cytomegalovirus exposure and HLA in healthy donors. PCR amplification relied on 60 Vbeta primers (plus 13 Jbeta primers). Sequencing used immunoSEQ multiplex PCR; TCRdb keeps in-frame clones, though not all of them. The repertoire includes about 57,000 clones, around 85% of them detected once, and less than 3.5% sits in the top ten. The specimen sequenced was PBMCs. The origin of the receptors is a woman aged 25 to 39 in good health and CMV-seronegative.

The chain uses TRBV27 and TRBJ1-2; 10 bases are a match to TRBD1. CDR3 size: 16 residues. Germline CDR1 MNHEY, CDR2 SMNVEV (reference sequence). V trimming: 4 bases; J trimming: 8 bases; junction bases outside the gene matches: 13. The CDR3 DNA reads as TGTGCCAGCAGTTCCAACCGGGACAGGGGTCGTGAGGGCTACACCTTC. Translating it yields CASSSNRDRGREGYTF.

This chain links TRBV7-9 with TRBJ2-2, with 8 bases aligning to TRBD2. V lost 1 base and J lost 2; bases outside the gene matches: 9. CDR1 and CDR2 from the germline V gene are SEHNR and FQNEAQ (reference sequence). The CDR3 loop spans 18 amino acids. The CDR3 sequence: CASSLVGSSGSNTGELFF. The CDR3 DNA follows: TGTGCCAGCAGCTTAGTGGGATCCAGCGGGAGTAACACCGGGGAGCTGTTTTTT.

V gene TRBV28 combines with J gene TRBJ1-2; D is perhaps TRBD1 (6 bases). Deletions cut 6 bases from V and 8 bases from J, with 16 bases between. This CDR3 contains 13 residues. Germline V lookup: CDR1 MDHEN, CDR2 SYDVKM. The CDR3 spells CASRLQGVQGYTF. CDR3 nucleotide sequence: TGTGCCAGCAGATTACAGGGCGTCCAGGGCTACACCTTC.

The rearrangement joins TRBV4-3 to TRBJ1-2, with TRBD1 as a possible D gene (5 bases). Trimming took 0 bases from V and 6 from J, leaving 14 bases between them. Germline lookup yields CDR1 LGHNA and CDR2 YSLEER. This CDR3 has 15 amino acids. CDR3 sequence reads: CASSQDWGEWNGYTF. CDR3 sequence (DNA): TGCGCCAGCAGCCAAGATTGGGGGGAATGGAATGGCTACACCTTC.

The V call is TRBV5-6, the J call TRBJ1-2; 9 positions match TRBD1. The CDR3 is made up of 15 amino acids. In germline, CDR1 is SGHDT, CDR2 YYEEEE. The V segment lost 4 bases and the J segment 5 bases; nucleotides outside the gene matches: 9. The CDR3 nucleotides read TGTGCCAGCAGCACCCTGGGACAGGGAGTTTATGGCTACACCTTC. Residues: CASSTLGQGVYGYTF. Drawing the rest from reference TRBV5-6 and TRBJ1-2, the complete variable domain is DAGVTQSPTHLIKTRGQQVTLRCSPKSGHDTVSWYQQALGQGPQFIFQYYEEEERQRGNFPDRFSGHQFPNYSSELNVNALLLGDSALYLCASSTLGQGVYGYTFGSGTRLTVV.

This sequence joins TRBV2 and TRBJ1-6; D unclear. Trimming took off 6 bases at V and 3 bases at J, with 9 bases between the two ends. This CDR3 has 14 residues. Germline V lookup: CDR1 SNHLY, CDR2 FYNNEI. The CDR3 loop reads CASRNPLYNSPLHF. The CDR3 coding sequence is TGTGCCAGCAGAAACCCACTCTATAATTCACCCCTCCACTTT.

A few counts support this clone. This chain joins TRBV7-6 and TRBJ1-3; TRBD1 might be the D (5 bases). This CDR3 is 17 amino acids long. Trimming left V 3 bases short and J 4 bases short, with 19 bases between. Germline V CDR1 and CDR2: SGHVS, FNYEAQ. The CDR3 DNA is TGTGCCAGCAGCTTGGGGCCAGGACCCGCGAGCGGAAACACCATATATTTT. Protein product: CASSLGPGPASGNTIYF.

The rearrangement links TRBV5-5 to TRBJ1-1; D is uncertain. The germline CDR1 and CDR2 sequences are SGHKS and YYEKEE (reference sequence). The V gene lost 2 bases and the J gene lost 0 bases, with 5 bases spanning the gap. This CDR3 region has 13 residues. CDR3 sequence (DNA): TGTGCCAGCAGCTTCGTTATGAACACTGAAGCTTTCTTT. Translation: CASSFVMNTEAFF.

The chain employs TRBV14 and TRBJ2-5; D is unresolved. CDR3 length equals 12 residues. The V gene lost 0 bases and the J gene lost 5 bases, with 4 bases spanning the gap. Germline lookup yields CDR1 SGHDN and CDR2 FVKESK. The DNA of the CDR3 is TGTGCCAGCAGCCAAGATATGGAGACCCAGTACTTC. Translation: CASSQDMETQYF.

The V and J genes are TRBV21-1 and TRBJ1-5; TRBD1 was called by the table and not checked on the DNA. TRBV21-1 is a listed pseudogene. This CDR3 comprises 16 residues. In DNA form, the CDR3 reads TGTGCCAGCAGCAAAGGGGCCGACAGATTCAATCAGCCCCAGCATTTT. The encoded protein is CASSKGADRFNQPQHF.

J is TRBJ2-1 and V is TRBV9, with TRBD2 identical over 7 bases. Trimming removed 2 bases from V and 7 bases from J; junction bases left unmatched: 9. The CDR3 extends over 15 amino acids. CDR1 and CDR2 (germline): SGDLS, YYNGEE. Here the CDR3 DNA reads TGTGCCAGCAGCGTCCGGGCTAGCGGTCAAAATGAGCAGTTCTTC. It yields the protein CASSVRASGQNEQFF.

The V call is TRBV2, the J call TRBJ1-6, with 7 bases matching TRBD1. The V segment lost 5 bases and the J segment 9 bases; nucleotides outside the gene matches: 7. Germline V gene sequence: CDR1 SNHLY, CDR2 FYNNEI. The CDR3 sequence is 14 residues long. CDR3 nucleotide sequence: TGTGCCAGCAGTTCCCGGGACAGCAGTTCACCCCTCCACTTT. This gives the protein CASSSRDSSSPLHF.

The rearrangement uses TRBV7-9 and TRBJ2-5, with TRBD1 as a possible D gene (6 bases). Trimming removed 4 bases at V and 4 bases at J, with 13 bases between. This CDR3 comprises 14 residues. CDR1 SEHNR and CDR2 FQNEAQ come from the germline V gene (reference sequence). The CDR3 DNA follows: TGTGCCAGCAGCTCGAAAACCAGGGGAGAGACCCAGTACTTC. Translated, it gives CASSSKTRGETQYF.

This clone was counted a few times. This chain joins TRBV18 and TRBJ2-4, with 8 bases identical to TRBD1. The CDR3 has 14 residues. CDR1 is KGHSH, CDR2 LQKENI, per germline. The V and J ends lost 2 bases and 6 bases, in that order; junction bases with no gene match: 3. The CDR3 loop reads CASSPGQGLNIQYF. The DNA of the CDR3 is TGTGCCAGCTCACCAGGACAGGGCCTAAACATTCAGTACTTC.

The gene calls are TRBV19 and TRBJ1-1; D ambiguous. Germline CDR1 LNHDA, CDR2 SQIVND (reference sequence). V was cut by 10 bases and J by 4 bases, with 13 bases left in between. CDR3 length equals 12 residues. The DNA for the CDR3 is TGTGCCACAACGACCGGGAGCACTGAAGCTTTCTTT. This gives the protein CATTTGSTEAFF.

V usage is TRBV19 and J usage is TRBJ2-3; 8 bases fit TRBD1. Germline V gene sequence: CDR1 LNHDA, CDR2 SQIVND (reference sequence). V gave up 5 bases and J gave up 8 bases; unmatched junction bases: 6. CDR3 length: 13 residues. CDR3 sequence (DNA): TGTGCCAGTAGTGGACAGGGTAGGGGTACGCAGTATTTT. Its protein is CASSGQGRGTQYF. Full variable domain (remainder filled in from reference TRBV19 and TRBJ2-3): DGGITQSPKYLFRKEGQNVTLSCEQNLNHDAMYWYRQDPGQGLRLIYYSQIVNDFQKGDIAEGYSVSREKKESFPLTVTSAQKNPTAFYLCASSGQGRGTQYFGPGTRLTVL.

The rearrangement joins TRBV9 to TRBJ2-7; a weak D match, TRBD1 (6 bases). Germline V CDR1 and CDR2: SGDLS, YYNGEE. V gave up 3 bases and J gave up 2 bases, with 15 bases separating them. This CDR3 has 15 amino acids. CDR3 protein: CASSDGRTVTYEQYV. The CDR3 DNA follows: TGTGCCAGCAGCGACGGACGGACAGTAACCTACGAGCAGTACGTC.

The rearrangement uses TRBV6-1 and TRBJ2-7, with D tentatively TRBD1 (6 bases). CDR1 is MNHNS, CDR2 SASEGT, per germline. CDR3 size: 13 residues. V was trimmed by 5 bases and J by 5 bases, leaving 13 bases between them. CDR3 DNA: TGTGCCAGCAGTCAGAGGTACAGGGACGAGCAGTACGTC. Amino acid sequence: CASSQRYRDEQYV.

The DNA of the CDR3 is TGTGCCAGCAGTGAACCGGGACTTATATCCTACTACGAGCAGTACTTC. This gives the protein CASSEPGLISYYEQYF. The chain links TRBV25-1 to TRBJ2-7; perhaps TRBD2 as D (6 bases). V lost 2 bases to trimming and J lost 3 bases, with 17 bases between them. The CDR3 totals 16 residues. Germline CDR1 is MGHDK and CDR2 is SYGVNS.

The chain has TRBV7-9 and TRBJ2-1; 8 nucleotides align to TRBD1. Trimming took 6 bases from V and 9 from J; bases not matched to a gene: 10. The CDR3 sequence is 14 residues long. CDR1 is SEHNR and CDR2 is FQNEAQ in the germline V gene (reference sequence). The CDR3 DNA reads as TGTGCCAGCAGATCCCAGGGGGCCATCGGTGAGCAGTTCTTC. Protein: CASRSQGAIGEQFF.

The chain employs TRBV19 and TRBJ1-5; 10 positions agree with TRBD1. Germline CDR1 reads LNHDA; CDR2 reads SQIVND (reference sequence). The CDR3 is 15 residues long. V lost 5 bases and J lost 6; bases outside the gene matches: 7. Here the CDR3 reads CASSFGTGAVQPQHF. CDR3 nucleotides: TGTGCCAGTAGTTTCGGGACAGGGGCGGTTCAGCCCCAGCATTTT.

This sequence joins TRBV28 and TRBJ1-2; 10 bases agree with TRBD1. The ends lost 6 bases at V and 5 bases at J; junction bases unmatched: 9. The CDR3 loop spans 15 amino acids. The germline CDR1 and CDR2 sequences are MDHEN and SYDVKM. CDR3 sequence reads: CASSYDRGRGYGYTF. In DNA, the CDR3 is TGTGCCAGCAGCTATGACAGGGGGCGAGGGTATGGCTACACCTTC.